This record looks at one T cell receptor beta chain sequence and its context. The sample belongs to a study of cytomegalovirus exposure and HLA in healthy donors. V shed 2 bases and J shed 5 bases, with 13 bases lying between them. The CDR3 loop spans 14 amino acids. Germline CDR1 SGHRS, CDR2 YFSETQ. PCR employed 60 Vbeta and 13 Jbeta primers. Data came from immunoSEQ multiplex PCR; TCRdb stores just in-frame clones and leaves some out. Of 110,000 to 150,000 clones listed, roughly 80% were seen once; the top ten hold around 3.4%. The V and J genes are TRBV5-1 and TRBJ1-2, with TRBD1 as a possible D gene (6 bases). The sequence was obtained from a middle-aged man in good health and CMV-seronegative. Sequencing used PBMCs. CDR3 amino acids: CASSFLDSSYGYTF. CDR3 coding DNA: TGCGCCAGCAGCTTCCTGGACAGCTCTTATGGCTACACCTTC.